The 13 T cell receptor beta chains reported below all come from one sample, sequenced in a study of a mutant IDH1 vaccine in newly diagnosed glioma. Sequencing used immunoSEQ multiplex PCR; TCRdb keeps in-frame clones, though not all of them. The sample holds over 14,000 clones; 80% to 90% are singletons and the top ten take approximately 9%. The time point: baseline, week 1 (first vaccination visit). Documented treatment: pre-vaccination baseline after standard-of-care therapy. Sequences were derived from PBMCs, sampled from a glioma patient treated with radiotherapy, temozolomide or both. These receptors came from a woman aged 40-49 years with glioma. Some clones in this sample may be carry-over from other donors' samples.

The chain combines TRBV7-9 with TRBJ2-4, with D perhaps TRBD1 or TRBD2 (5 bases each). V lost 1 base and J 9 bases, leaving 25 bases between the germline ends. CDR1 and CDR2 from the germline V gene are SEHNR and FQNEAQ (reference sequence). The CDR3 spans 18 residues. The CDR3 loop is CASSLVIGSGPYEGIQYF. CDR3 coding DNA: TGTGCCAGCAGCTTAGTAATAGGGTCGGGACCATACGAGGGCATTCAGTACTTC.

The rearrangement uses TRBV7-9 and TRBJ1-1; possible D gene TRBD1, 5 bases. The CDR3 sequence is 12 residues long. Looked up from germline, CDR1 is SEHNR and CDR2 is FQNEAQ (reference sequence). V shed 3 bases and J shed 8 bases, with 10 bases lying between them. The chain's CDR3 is CASSFAGGEAFF. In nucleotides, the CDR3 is TGTGCCAGCAGCTTTGCTGGGGGAGAAGCTTTCTTT.

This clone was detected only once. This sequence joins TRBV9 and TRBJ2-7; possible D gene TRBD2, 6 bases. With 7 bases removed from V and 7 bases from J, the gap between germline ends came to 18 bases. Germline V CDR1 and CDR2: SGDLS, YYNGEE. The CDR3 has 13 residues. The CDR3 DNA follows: TGTGCCAGCGCAAGAATCGCTGGGGGGGAGCAGTACTTC. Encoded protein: CASARIAGGEQYF.

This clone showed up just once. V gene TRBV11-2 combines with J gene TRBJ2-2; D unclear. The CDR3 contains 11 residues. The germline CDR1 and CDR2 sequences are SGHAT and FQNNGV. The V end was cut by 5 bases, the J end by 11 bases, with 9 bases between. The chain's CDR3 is CASSPMSELFF. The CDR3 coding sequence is TGTGCCAGCAGCCCCATGTCAGAGCTGTTTTTT.

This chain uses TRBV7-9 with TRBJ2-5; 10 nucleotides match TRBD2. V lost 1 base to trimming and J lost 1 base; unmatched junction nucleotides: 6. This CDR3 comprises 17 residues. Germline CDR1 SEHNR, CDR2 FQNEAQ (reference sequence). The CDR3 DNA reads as TGTGCCAGCAGCTTAGGCCTAAGCGGGGGGGCCCAAGAGACCCAGTACTTC. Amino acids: CASSLGLSGGAQETQYF. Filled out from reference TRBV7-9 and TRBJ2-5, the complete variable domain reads DTGVSQNPRHKITKRGQNVTFRCDPISEHNRLYWYRQTLGQGPEFLTYFQNEAQLEKSRLLSDRFSAERPKGSFSTLEIQRTEQGDSAMYLCASSLGLSGGAQETQYFGPGTRLLVL.

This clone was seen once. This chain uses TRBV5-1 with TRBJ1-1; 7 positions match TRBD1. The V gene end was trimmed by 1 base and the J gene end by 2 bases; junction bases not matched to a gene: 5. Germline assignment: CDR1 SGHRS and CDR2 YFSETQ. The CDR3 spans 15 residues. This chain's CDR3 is CASSLRPGGNTEAFF. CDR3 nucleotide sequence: TGCGCCAGCAGCTTGAGGCCAGGGGGAAACACTGAAGCTTTCTTT.

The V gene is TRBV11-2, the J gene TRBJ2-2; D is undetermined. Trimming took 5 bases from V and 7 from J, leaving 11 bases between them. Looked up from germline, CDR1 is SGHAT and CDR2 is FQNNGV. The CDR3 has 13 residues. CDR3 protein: CASSRYPNGELFF. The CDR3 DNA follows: TGTGCCAGCAGCCGTTACCCGAACGGGGAGCTGTTTTTT.

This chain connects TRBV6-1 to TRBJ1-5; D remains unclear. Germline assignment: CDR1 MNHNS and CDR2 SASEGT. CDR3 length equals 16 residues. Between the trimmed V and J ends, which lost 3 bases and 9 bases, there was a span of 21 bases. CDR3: CASSERRWEVAGPQHF. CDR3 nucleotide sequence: TGTGCCAGCAGTGAGCGTAGGTGGGAGGTAGCGGGGCCCCAGCATTTT.

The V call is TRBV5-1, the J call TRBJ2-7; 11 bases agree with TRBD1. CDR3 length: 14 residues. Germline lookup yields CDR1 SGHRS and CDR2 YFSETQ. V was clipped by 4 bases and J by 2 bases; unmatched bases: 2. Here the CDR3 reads CASSPGQGAYEQYF. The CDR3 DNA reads TGCGCCAGCAGCCCGGGACAGGGGGCCTACGAGCAGTACTTC.

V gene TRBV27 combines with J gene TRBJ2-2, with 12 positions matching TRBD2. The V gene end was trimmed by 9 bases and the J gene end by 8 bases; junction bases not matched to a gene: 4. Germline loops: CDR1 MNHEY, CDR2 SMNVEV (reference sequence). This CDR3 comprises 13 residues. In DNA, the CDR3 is TGTGCCAGGACTAGCGGGAGTTCTGGGGAGCTGTTTTTT. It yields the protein CARTSGSSGELFF.

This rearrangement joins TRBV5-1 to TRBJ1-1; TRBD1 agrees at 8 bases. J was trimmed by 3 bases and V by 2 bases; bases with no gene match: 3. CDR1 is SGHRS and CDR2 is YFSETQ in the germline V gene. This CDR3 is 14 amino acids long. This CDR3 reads CASSFQGAYTEAFF. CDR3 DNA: TGCGCCAGCAGCTTCCAGGGGGCCTACACTGAAGCTTTCTTT.

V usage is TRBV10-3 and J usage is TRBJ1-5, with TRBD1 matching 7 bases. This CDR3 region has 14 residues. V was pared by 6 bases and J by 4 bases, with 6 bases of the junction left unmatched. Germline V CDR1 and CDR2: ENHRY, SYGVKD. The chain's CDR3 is CAISPGTANQPQHF. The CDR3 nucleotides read TGTGCCATCAGCCCCGGGACAGCAAATCAGCCCCAGCATTTT.

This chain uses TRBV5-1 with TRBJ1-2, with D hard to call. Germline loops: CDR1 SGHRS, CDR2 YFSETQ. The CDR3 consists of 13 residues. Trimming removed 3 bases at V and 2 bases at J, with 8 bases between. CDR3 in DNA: TGCGCCAGCAGCTCCCCGGGCAACTATGGCTACACCTTC. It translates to CASSSPGNYGYTF.